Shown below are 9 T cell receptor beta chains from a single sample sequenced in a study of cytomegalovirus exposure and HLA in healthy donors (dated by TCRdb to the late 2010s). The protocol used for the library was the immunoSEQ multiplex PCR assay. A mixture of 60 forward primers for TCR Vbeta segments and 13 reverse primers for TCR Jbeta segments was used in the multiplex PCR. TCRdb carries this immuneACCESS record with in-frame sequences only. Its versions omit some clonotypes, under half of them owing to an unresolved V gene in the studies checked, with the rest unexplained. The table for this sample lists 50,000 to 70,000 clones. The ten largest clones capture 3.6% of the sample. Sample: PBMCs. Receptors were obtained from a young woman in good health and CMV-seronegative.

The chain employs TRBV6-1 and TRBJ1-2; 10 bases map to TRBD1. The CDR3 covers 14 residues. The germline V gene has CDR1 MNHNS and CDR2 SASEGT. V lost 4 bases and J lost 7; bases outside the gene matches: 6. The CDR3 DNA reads TGTGCCAGCAGTGGACAGGGGGCCATATTTGGCTACACCTTC. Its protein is CASSGQGAIFGYTF.

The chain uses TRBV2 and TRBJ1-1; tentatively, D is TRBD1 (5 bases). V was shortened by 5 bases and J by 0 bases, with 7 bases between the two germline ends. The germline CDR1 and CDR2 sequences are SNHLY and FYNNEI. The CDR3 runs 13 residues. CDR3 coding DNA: TGTGCCAGCAGTAGGGACTTGAACACTGAAGCTTTCTTT. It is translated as CASSRDLNTEAFF.

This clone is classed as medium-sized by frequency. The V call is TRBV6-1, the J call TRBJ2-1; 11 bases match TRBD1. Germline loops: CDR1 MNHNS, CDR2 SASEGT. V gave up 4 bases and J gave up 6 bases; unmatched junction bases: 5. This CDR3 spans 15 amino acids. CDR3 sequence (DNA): TGTGCCAGCAGTGCATCCGGGACAGGGGGCAATGAGCAGTTCTTC. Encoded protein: CASSASGTGGNEQFF.

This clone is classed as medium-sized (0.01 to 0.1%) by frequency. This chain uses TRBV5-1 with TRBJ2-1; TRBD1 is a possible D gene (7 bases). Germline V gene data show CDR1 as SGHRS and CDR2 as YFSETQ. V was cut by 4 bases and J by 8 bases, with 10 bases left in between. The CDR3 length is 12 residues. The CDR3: CASSTRGDEQFF. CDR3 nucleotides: TGCGCCAGCAGCACCAGGGGGGATGAGCAGTTCTTC. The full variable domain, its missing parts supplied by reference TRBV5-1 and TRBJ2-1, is KAGVTQTPRYLIKTRGQQVTLSCSPISGHRSVSWYQQTPGQGLQFLFEYFSETQRNKGNFPGRFSGRQFSNSRSEMNVSTLELGDSALYLCASSTRGDEQFFGPGTRLTVL.

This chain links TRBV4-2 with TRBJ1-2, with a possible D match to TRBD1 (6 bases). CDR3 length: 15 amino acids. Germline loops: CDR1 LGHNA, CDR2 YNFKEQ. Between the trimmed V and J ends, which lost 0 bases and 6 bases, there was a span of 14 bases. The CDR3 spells CASSQEPTQGDGYTF. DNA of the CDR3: TGTGCCAGCAGCCAAGAACCTACACAGGGAGATGGCTACACCTTC.

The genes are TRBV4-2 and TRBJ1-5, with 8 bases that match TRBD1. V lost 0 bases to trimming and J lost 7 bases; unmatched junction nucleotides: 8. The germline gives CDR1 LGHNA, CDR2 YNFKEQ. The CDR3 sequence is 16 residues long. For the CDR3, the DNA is TGTGCCAGCAGCCAAGATTGGGGACAGGTTGGACAGCCCCAGCATTTT. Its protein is CASSQDWGQVGQPQHF.

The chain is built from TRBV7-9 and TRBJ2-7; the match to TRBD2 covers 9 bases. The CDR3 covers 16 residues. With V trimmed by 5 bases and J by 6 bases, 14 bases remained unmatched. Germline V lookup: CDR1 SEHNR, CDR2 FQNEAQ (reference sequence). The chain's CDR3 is CASSLGASGTLLEQYF. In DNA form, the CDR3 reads TGTGCCAGCAGCCTAGGGGCTAGCGGGACCCTACTCGAGCAGTACTTC.

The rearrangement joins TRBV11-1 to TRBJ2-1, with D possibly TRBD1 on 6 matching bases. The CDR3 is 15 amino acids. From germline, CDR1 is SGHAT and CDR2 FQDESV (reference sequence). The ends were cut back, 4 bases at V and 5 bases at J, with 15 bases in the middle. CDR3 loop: CASSWDTIADNEQFF. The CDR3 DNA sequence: TGTGCCAGCAGCTGGGACACCATCGCCGACAATGAGCAGTTCTTC.

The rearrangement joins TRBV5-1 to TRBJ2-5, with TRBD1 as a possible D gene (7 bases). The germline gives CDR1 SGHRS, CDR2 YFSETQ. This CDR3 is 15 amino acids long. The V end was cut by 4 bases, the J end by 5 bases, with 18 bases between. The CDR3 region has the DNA TGCGCCAGCAGCGCCCGACAGGGTGGAGGGGAGACCCAGTACTTC. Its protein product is CASSARQGGGETQYF.